This T cell receptor beta chain stems from a study of cytomegalovirus exposure and HLA in healthy donors. V lost 2 bases and J lost 4, with 12 bases in between. Germline V gene sequence: CDR1 SGHVS, CDR2 FQNEAQ. The CDR3 contains 14 residues. Study-wide results and limits: Fewer N-insertions (relative to the roughly 720-donor mean) were reportedly seen in an Asian-associated ancestry cluster in a later analysis. A later analysis linked a missense DCLRE1C variant to TCR beta V- and J-gene trimming. High specificity and sensitivity for cytomegalovirus status were reported for the classifier. In a later analysis, approximately 15,000 TCR beta sequences were associated with HLA alleles at 0.05 false discovery rate.

With 60 Vbeta and 13 Jbeta primers, the PCR was carried out. Using immunoSEQ multiplex PCR, the repertoire was profiled, and TCRdb retains in-frame clones only, with some absent. The sample records roughly 120,000 clones, 70% to 80% being singletons. Regarding this clone: Its antigen remains unknown.

This clonotype originated in a woman in her 30s in good health and CMV-seropositive. J is TRBJ2-7 and V is TRBV7-8; possible D gene TRBD2, 6 bases. Source material: PBMCs. CDR3 sequence reads: CASSLRDFAYEQYF. CDR3 nucleotides: TGTGCCAGCAGCTTAAGGGACTTCGCTTACGAGCAGTACTTC.